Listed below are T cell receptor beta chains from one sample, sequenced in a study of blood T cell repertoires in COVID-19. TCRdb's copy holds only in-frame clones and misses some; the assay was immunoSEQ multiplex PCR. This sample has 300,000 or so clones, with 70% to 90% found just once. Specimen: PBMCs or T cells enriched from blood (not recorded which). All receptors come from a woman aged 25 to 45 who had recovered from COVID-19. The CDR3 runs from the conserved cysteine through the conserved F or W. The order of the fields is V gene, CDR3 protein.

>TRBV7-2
CASSVGTGITGELFF
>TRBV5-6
CASSLQGDGYTF
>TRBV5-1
CASSLDRAMNTEAFF
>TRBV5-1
CASSPGTSTDTQYF
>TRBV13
CASSPGGLQNSPLHF
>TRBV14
CASSQAPGLAFF
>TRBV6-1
CASSENLLSYEQYF
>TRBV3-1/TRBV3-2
CASSQNRENRNGYTF
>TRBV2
CASSDTGGPRETQYF
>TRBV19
CASENGTANYEQYF
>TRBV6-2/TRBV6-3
CASSYPEGGGNQPQHF
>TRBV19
CASMKGASNQPQHF
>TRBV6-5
CASSYSGGKGQPQHF
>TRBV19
CASSIDQRGYTEAFF
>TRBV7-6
CASSLQRGGSRELFF
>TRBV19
CASSIGQGIGNQPQHF
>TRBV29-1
CSVEGQGGRDGYTF
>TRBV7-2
CASSFRSGRGTEAFF
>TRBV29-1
CSALIWNTEAFF
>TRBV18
CASSRKQGMNTEAFF
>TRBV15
CATSREGVQFF
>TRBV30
CAWSRDSGAGNTIYF
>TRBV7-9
CASGRNTEAFF
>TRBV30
CAWAPRIRDKYQPQHF
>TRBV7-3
CASSTGGGNTEAFF